This T cell receptor (beta chain) was identified in a study of human T cells and chemical hapten exposure. Study observations and caveats: Clustering by CDR3 similarity yielded significantly more large clusters from expanded TCRs than controls.

Notes on this clonotype: Its antigen remains unknown.

V lost 3 bases and J 1 base, leaving 12 bases between the germline ends. The CDR3 spans 15 residues. Germline V gene data show CDR1 as MGHRA and CDR2 as YSYEKL. Unique molecular identifiers were attached to individual cDNA molecules during library preparation. How the authors handled the data: Counts of TCRs in each sample centred on a median of about 95,000 and extended from roughly 25,000 to 750,000. One entry per CDR3 protein results from TCRdb running MiXCR on the RACE reads. TCRdb, rather than the study authors, made the V and J calls. The sample holds about 100,000 distinct CDR3 sequences, over 9.5% seen once. Indicated time point: patch test 1, 2 weeks after DPC sensitization. Sample treatment: therapeutic diphenylcyclopropenone sensitization with weekly scalp DPC. At every patch-test visit, blood was drawn before the patch test was applied.

Sequenced material: whole blood, taken in connection with sensitization to the hapten diphenylcyclopropenone (DPC). J is TRBJ1-2 and V is TRBV4-1; no firm D call. The receptor's source is a man in his forties with alopecia areata. Some clones in this sample may be carry-over from other donors' samples. The CDR3: CASSQASGNNYGYTF. The CDR3 coding sequence is TGCGCCAGCAGCCAGGCCTCGGGCAATAACTATGGCTACACCTTC.